This T cell receptor (beta chain) was observed in a study of OX40 agonist ivuxolimab in advanced cancers. Study overall: Patients received intravenous ivuxolimab every 2 weeks at 0.01 to 10 mg/kg. Eligibility rules accepted prior anti-PD-1, anti-PD-L1 or anti-CTLA-4 therapy, and around 40% had some. Whole-study findings and limits: There were, on average, more expanded clones in CD8+ T cells than in CD4+.

Sequenced by immunoSEQ multiplex PCR; TCRdb stores in-frame clones only, minus some. The repertoire holds about 85,000 clones, with around 80% as singletons. About this clone: Antigen: not known.

V lost 4 bases to trimming and J lost 1 base, with 14 bases between them. The CDR3 covers 15 residues. Germline V gene sequence: CDR1 SGHDT, CDR2 YYEEEE. This TCR came from an adult with an advanced solid tumor such as melanoma, head and neck, liver or kidney cancer. The sequencing used CD4+ or CD8+ T cells sorted from blood, collected in a trial of the OX40 agonist ivuxolimab. The rearrangement links TRBV5-6 to TRBJ2-5; D ambiguous. The CDR3 here is CASSTWLATQETQYF. The CDR3 DNA reads TGTGCCAGCAGCACGTGGTTGGCAACCCAAGAGACCCAGTACTTC.